These 26 T cell receptor beta chains were sequenced from one sample in a study of identical twins. Each CDR3 protein is one row after TCRdb ran MiXCR on the 5' RACE reads. The data hold around 1.7 million distinct CDR3 sequences, with around a third observed a single time. Sample: cord blood. These receptors were collected from a newborn girl in good health.

CDR3 DNA: TGTGCCACCAGCAGAGACGGGCCTCCCCTTAACAATGAGCAGTTCTTC. It translates to CATSRDGPPLNNEQFF. The V gene is TRBV15, the J gene TRBJ2-1; D gene unclear. The germline V gene encodes CDR1 LNHNV and CDR2 YYDKDF (reference sequence). Deletions cut 0 bases from V and 5 bases from J, with 14 bases between. This CDR3 is 16 amino acids long.

The sample holds many counts of this clonotype. This may be a read error, as it is one base from a much larger clone. The chain carries TRBV9 and TRBJ2-1; D gene unclear. Germline V gene data show CDR1 as SGDLS and CDR2 as YYNGEE. This CDR3 contains 12 residues. V was pared by 0 bases and J by 4 bases, with 2 bases between. This CDR3 is CASSVGYNEQFF. In DNA, the CDR3 is TGTGCCAGCAGCGTAGGGTACAATGAGCAGTTCTTC. The full variable domain, with the rest looked up from reference TRBV9 and TRBJ2-1, is DSGVTQTPKHLITATGQRVTLRCSPRSGDLSVYWYQQSLDQGLQFLIQYYNGEERAKGNILERFSAQQFPDLHSELNLSSLELGDSALYFCASSVGYNEQFFGPGTRLTVL.

V usage is TRBV5-1 and J usage is TRBJ1-2; 8 bases map to TRBD1. Germline V gene sequence: CDR1 SGHRS, CDR2 YFSETQ. After removal of 0 bases from V and 7 bases from J, the junction contained 5 bases not matched to a gene. The CDR3 sequence is 14 residues long. CDR3 residues: CASSLVRGTGGYTF. CDR3 bases: TGCGCCAGCAGCTTGGTTAGGGGGACAGGTGGCTACACCTTC.

Concerning this clonotype itself: One end of the junction is discordant with germline, which a read error may explain. The chain combines TRBV20-1 with TRBJ2-1; D unclear. This CDR3 comprises 15 residues. Germline CDR1 reads DFQATT; CDR2 reads SNEGSKA (reference sequence). In nucleotides, the CDR3 is TGCAGTGCTAGAAGTTACGAAGCCTCCTACAGTGAGCAGTTCTTC. It is translated as CSARSYEASYSEQFF.

This clonotype has a handful of counts. The genes are TRBV29-1 and TRBJ2-1; 8 bases align to TRBD1. V was pared by 7 bases and J by 10 bases, with 9 bases of the junction left unmatched. This CDR3 is 12 amino acids long. CDR1 is SQVTM, CDR2 ANQGSEA, per germline. CDR3 nucleotides: TGCAGCGCGACAGGGGTAATTAACGAGCAGTTCTTC. The encoded protein is CSATGVINEQFF.

This clonotype was seen a handful of times. The rearrangement links TRBV5-1 to TRBJ2-1; D is possibly TRBD2 (5 bases). Trimming cost V 5 bases and J 3 bases, with 15 bases left between them. Germline V lookup: CDR1 SGHRS, CDR2 YFSETQ. The CDR3 has 15 residues. The CDR3 reads CASRSGGFFYNEQFF. The DNA for the CDR3 is TGCGCCAGCAGGTCTGGCGGGTTCTTCTACAATGAGCAGTTCTTC.

This clonotype was picked up a small number of times. The V gene is TRBV21-1, the J gene TRBJ2-3; the table calls TRBD2, which could not be checked here. TRBV21-1 is noted as a pseudogene. The CDR3 has 16 residues. CDR3 amino acids: CASSPLLAGEGDTQYF. The CDR3 DNA follows: TGTGCCAGCAGCCCCCTACTAGCGGGAGAGGGAGATACGCAGTATTTT.

This chain connects TRBV5-1 to TRBJ2-3, with 8 bases lining up with TRBD2. The CDR3 runs to 16 residues. The germline V gene has CDR1 SGHRS and CDR2 YFSETQ. V shed 4 bases and J 2 bases; nucleotides not matched to a gene: 9. The CDR3 reads CASSPGTRHYTDTQYF. The CDR3, as DNA: TGCGCCAGCAGCCCCGGGACTAGACATTACACAGATACGCAGTATTTT.

This clonotype turned up a few times. The chain is built from TRBV28 and TRBJ1-5; the match to TRBD1 covers 9 bases. Germline loops: CDR1 MDHEN, CDR2 SYDVKM. This CDR3 spans 14 amino acids. With 7 bases clipped from V and 6 bases from J, the junction kept 7 bases outside the gene matches. The CDR3 DNA reads as TGTGCCAGCATTAGGGACAGGGCCAGTCAGCCCCAGCATTTT. Protein: CASIRDRASQPQHF.

This clonotype occurred a few times. The rearrangement links TRBV6-2 or TRBV6-3 to TRBJ2-1; D possibly corresponds to TRBD2 (6 bases). This CDR3 comprises 14 residues. From germline, CDR1 is MNHEY and CDR2 SVGEGT. Trimming shortened V by 7 bases and J by 4 bases, and 14 bases separated the two germline ends. CDR3 nucleotide sequence: TGTGCCAGCATGCGGAGGGCGATTTACAATGAGCAGTTCTTC. It encodes CASMRRAIYNEQFF.

This chain links TRBV21-1 with TRBJ2-1; the table gives TRBD2 as D, unverified against the DNA. TRBV21-1 is a listed pseudogene. The length of the CDR3 is 19 residues. This CDR3 is CASSKSVPPRWASYNEQFF. The CDR3 DNA sequence: TGTGCCAGCAGCAAAAGCGTCCCTCCGCGGTGGGCCTCCTACAATGAGCAGTTCTTC.

This rearrangement joins TRBV27 to TRBJ2-7; D remains ambiguous. CDR1 is MNHEY, CDR2 SMNVEV, per germline (reference sequence). V lost 6 bases and J 0 bases, leaving 12 bases between the germline ends. There are 14 residues in the CDR3. The CDR3 is CASRRRSISYEQYF. The CDR3 coding sequence is TGTGCCAGCAGAAGAAGGTCTATCTCCTACGAGCAGTACTTC.

In this sample, this clonotype turned up a few times. The V gene is TRBV4-2, the J gene TRBJ2-1; the D is unclear. Trimming stripped 4 bases from V and 10 bases from J, with 11 bases between. The CDR3 has 12 residues. Germline assignment: CDR1 LGHNA and CDR2 YNFKEQ. This CDR3 reads CASSRPGREQFF. The CDR3 nucleotides are TGTGCCAGCAGCCGCCCCGGTAGAGAGCAGTTCTTC.

The chain has TRBV6-4 and TRBJ2-6; 8 positions agree with TRBD1. Germline CDR1 reads MRHNA; CDR2 reads SNTAGT. The CDR3 is 17 amino acids. Germline trimming cut 6 bases from V and 3 bases from J; bases unmatched to any gene: 10. CDR3 in DNA: TGTGCCAGCAGCTCCTATCACAGGGGGAATGGGGCCAACGTCCTGACTTTC. Translation gives CASSSYHRGNGANVLTF.

The chain carries TRBV11-2 and TRBJ2-3; 11 positions agree with TRBD2. Germline lookup yields CDR1 SGHAT and CDR2 FQNNGV. V was clipped by 3 bases and J by 5 bases; unmatched bases: 4. The CDR3 runs to 15 residues. CDR3 region: CASSFGSGGVDTQYF. The CDR3 bases are TGTGCCAGCAGCTTCGGTAGCGGGGGGGTAGATACGCAGTATTTT.

This clonotype was counted only a few times. The genes are TRBV10-3 and TRBJ2-1; D is unclear. Germline-derived CDR1 and CDR2 are ENHRY and SYGVKD. V gave up 10 bases and J gave up 5 bases, with 15 bases separating them. This CDR3 comprises 13 residues. CDR3 sequence (DNA): TGTGCCACTATGATTACCCTGGACAATGAGCAGTTCTTC. It is translated as CATMITLDNEQFF.

This rearrangement joins TRBV20-1 to TRBJ2-7; D unclear. With 5 bases removed from V and 3 bases from J, the gap between germline ends came to 17 bases. The CDR3 has 14 amino acids. CDR1 is DFQATT and CDR2 is SNEGSKA in the germline V gene (reference sequence). The CDR3 sequence is CSAHLPEQLYEQYF. The DNA of the CDR3 is TGCAGTGCTCACCTGCCCGAACAGCTCTACGAGCAGTACTTC.

This clonotype has a count of ten or more. The chain combines TRBV29-1 with TRBJ1-1; no clear D gene. V gave up 2 bases and J gave up 3 bases, with 4 bases separating them. In germline, CDR1 is SQVTM, CDR2 ANQGSEA. The CDR3 loop spans 11 amino acids. The CDR3 bases are TGCAGCGTTGAACGGGACACTGAAGCTTTCTTT. Its translation: CSVERDTEAFF.

This clonotype was counted only a few times. The chain is built from TRBV14 and TRBJ1-1; 8 bases line up with TRBD1. The CDR3 is 15 residues long. CDR1 and CDR2 from the germline V gene are SGHDN and FVKESK. J was trimmed by 3 bases and V by 3 bases; bases with no gene match: 6. The CDR3 nucleotides read TGTGCCAGCAGCCAGAGAGGCAGGGGGCACACTGAAGCTTTCTTT. Its translation is CASSQRGRGHTEAFF.

The V and J genes are TRBV13 and TRBJ1-2, with 8 positions matching TRBD1. CDR1 is PRHDT and CDR2 is FYEKMQ in the germline V gene (reference sequence). Trimming took 4 bases from V and 3 from J; bases not matched to a gene: 13. This CDR3 comprises 17 residues. Here the CDR3 DNA reads TGTGCCAGCAGCTCCCCGGGACAGGAGGTAGTCGACTATGGCTACACCTTC. Residues: CASSSPGQEVVDYGYTF.

This clonotype has more than one count but fewer than ten. The CDR3 sequence: CSARKTSGDFYEQYF. The CDR3 DNA sequence: TGCAGTGCTAGGAAGACTAGCGGGGACTTCTACGAGCAGTACTTC. The genes are TRBV20-1 and TRBJ2-7; 11 bases line up with TRBD2. This CDR3 has 15 amino acids. After removal of 3 bases from V and 3 bases from J, the junction contained 7 bases not matched to a gene. The germline CDR1 and CDR2 sequences are DFQATT and SNEGSKA (reference sequence).

Of note for this clonotype: A junction end diverges from the germline sequence, so it may reflect a read error. V and J are TRBV12-3 or TRBV12-4 and TRBJ2-1, with TRBD2 as a possible D gene (6 bases). The CDR3 has 12 amino acids. The CDR3 spells CTSSSGVLVQFF. The CDR3 DNA reads TGTACCAGCAGTTCGGGAGTACTAGTCCAGTTCTTC.

V usage is TRBV7-2 and J usage is TRBJ2-1; 8 positions agree with TRBD2. V dropped 2 bases and J dropped 8; count of bases not matched to a gene: 8. The germline V gene encodes CDR1 SGHTA and CDR2 FQGNSA. The CDR3 is 15 amino acids. DNA of the CDR3: TGTGCCAGCAGCTTATACGAGCGGGAGAGAGATGAGCAGTTCTTC. It yields the protein CASSLYERERDEQFF.

V usage is TRBV20-1 and J usage is TRBJ2-3; perhaps TRBD2 as D (6 bases). Trimming took 4 bases from V and 3 from J, leaving 11 bases between them. The CDR3 is 13 amino acids. The germline gives CDR1 DFQATT, CDR2 SNEGSKA (reference sequence). CDR3: CSATWDSTDTQYF. DNA of the CDR3: TGCAGTGCTACCTGGGACTCGACAGATACGCAGTATTTT.

The chain links TRBV29-1 to TRBJ2-3; either TRBD1 or TRBD2 may fit D (6 bases each). CDR1 and CDR2 (germline): SQVTM, ANQGSEA. CDR3 size: 14 residues. Between the trimmed V and J ends, which lost 7 bases and 4 bases, there was a span of 18 bases. CDR3 in amino acids: CSAGDRRGSDTQYF. CDR3 DNA: TGCAGCGCGGGAGACAGGAGGGGGTCAGATACGCAGTATTTT.

This clonotype was found a few times. The chain couples TRBV5-1 to TRBJ1-1; TRBD1 agrees at 7 bases. Germline lookup yields CDR1 SGHRS and CDR2 YFSETQ. V gave up 0 bases and J gave up 6 bases; unmatched junction bases: 5. This CDR3 has 14 amino acids. CDR3 in DNA: TGCGCCAGCAGCTTGGGACAGGGTGGGGCTGAAGCTTTCTTT. It encodes CASSLGQGGAEAFF. Full variable domain (remainder filled in from reference TRBV5-1 and TRBJ1-1): KAGVTQTPRYLIKTRGQQVTLSCSPISGHRSVSWYQQTPGQGLQFLFEYFSETQRNKGNFPGRFSGRQFSNSRSEMNVSTLELGDSALYLCASSLGQGGAEAFFGQGTRLTVV.